Detailed here is one T cell receptor (beta chain). The antigen is not known. This entry comes from a study of T cell responses to AZD1222 COVID-19 vaccine. Study observations and caveats: Baseline serostatus was positive in only six AZD1222 recipients.

Using immunoSEQ multiplex PCR, the repertoire was profiled, and TCRdb retains in-frame clones only, with some absent. Among about 120,000 clones listed, about 90% were seen once. Germline V gene lookup returns CDR1 SGDLS and CDR2 YYNGEE. V was pared by 2 bases and J by 2 bases, with 14 bases between. The CDR3 contains 15 residues. This clonotype was obtained from an adult who received the AZD1222 COVID-19 vaccine. The source material was peripheral blood, sampled 28 days after the second AZD1222 dose. The chain has TRBV9 and TRBJ2-7; possible D gene TRBD1, 6 bases. CDR3 region: CASSVSSGVPYEQYF. The CDR3 bases are TGTGCCAGCAGCGTCTCATCAGGGGTCCCCTACGAGCAGTACTTC.